This passage covers 2 T cell receptor beta chains from one sample sequenced in a study of read filtering for tumor transcriptome and immune sequencing. The library was built from around 380 ng RNA with molecular barcoded adaptors for alpha/delta and beta/gamma chains. TCRdb reprocessed the reads with MiXCR, giving one entry per CDR3 protein. Of 65,000 or so distinct CDR3 sequences listed, less than 20% are singletons. The sample was a population of CD138-negative cells sorted from bone marrow. The receptor source for this set is a donor at least 40 years old with multiple myeloma.

The table lists this clonotype with many counts. This rearrangement joins TRBV20-1 to TRBJ2-1; 8 bases line up with TRBD2. Trimming at V came to 0 bases and at J to 7 bases, leaving 11 bases not matched to a gene. The germline V gene has CDR1 DFQATT and CDR2 SNEGSKA (reference sequence). CDR3 size: 16 residues. The CDR3 protein is CSARERSGRRVNEQFF. CDR3 coding DNA: TGCAGTGCTAGAGAAAGAAGCGGGAGACGGGTGAATGAGCAGTTCTTC.

This clonotype is medium-sized. The chain combines TRBV28 with TRBJ2-1, with D maybe TRBD2 (5 bases). Germline-derived CDR1 and CDR2 are MDHEN and SYDVKM. Trimming left V 5 bases short and J 4 bases short, with 9 bases between. This CDR3 region has 13 residues. The CDR3 reads CASSLAYYNEQFF. The CDR3, as DNA: TGTGCCAGCAGTCTAGCCTATTACAATGAGCAGTTCTTC.